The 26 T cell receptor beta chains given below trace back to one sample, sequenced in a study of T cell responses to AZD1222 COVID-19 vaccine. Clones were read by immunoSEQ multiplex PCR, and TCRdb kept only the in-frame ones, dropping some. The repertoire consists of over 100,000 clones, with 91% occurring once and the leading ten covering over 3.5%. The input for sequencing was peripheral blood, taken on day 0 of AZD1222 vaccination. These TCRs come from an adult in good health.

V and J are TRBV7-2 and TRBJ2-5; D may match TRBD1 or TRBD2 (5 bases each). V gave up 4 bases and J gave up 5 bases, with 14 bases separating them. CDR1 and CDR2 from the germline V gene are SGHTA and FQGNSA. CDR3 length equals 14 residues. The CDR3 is CASSSRDPRETQYF. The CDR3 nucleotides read TGTGCCAGCAGCTCCCGGGACCCTCGGGAGACCCAGTACTTC.

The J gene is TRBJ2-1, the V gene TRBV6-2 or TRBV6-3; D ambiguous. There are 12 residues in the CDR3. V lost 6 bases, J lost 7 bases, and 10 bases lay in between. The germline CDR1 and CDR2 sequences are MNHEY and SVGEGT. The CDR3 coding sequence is TGTGCCAGCAGCCTTAGACGGAATGAGCAGTTCTTC. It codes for CASSLRRNEQFF.

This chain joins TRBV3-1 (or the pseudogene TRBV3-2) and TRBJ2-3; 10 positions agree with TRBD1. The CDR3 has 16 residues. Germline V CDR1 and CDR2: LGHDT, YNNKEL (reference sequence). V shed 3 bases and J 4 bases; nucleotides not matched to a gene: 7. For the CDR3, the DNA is TGTGCCAGCAGCCAGACAGGGGGCTTCGCCCCAGATACGCAGTATTTT. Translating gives CASSQTGGFAPDTQYF.

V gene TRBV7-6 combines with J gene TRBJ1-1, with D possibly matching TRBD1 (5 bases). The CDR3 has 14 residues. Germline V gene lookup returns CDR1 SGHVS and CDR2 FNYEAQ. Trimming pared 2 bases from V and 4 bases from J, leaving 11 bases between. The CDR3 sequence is CASSLTQGFTEAFF. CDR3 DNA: TGTGCCAGCAGCTTAACCCAGGGATTCACTGAAGCTTTCTTT.

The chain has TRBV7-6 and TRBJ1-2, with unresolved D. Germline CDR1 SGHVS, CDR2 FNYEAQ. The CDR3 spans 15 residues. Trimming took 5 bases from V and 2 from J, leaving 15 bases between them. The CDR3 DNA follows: TGTGCCAGCAGCCCAGATCGGGCGGGGAACTATGGCTACACCTTC. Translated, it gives CASSPDRAGNYGYTF.

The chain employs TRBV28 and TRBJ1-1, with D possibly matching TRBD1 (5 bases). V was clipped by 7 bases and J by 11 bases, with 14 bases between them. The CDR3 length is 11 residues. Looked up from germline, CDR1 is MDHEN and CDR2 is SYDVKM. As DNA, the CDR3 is TGTGCCAGCACCCAGAGGGGTGAGGCTTTCTTT. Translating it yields CASTQRGEAFF.

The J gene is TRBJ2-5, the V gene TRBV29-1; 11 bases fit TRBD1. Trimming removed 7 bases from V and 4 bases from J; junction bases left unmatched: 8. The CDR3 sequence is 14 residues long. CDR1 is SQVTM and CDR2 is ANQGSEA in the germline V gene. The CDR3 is CSANPGQGGETQYF. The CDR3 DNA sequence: TGCAGCGCCAATCCGGGACAGGGGGGAGAGACCCAGTACTTC.

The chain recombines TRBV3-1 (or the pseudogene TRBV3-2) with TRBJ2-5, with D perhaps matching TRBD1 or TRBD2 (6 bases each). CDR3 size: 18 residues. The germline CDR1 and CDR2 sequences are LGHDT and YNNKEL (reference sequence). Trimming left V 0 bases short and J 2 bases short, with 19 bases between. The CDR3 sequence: CASSQDRWGAVGQETQYF. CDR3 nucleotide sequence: TGTGCCAGCAGCCAAGATCGGTGGGGGGCCGTGGGTCAAGAGACCCAGTACTTC.

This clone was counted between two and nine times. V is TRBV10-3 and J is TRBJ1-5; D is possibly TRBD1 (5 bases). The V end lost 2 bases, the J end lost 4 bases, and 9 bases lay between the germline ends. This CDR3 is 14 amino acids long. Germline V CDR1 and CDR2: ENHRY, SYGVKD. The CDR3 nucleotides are TGTGCCATCAGTGAGCTGCAGGGTAATCAGCCCCAGCATTTT. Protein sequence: CAISELQGNQPQHF.

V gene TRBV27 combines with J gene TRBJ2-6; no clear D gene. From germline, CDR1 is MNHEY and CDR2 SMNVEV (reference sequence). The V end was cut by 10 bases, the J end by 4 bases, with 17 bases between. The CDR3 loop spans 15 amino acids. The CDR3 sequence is CATSHRVTGANVLTF. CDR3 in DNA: TGTGCCACCTCCCACCGGGTAACAGGGGCCAACGTCCTGACTTTC.

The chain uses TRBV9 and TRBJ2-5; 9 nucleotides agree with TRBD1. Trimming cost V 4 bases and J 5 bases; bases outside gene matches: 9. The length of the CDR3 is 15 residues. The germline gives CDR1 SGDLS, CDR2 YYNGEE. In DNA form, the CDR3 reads TGTGCCAGCAGCTCAAGGGACAGGGAGGGCGAGACCCAGTACTTC. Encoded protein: CASSSRDREGETQYF.

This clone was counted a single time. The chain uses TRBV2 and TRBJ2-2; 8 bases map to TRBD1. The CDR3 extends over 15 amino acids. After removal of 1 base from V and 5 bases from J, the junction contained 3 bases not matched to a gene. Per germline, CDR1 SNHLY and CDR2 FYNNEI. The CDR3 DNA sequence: TGTGCCAGCAGTGAAGTCAGGGGGCGTACCGGGGAGCTGTTTTTT. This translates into CASSEVRGRTGELFF.

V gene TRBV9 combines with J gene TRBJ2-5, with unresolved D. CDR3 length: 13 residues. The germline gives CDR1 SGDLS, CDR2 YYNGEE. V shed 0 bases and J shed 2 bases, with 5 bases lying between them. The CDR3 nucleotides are TGTGCCAGCAGCGTAGGGCAACAAGAGACCCAGTACTTC. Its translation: CASSVGQQETQYF.

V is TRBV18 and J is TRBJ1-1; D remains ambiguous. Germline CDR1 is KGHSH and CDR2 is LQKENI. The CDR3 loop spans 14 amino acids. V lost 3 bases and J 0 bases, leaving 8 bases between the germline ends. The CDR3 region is CASSPAIMNTEAFF. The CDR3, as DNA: TGTGCCAGCTCACCGGCGATAATGAACACTGAAGCTTTCTTT.

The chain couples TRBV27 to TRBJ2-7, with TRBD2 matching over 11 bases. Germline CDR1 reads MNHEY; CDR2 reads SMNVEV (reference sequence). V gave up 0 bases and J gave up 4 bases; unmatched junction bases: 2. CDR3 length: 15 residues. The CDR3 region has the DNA TGTGCCAGCAGTTTATCTTTAGCGGGGGGGTACGAGCAGTACTTC. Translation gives CASSLSLAGGYEQYF.

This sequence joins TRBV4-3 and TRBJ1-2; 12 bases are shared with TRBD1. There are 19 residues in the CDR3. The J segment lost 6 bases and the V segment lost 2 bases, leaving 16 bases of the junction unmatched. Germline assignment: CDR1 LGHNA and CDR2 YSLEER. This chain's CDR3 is CASSQTPGQGAAMKDGYTF. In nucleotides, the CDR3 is TGCGCCAGCAGCCAAACCCCGGGACAGGGGGCGGCGATGAAGGATGGCTACACCTTC.

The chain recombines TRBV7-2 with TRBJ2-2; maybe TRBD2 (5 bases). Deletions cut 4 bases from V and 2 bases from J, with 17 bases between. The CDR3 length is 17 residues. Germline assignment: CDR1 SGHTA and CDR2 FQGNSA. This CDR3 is CASSSGERAFNTGELFF. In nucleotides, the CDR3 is TGTGCCAGCAGCTCCGGGGAGAGGGCATTTAACACCGGGGAGCTGTTTTTT.

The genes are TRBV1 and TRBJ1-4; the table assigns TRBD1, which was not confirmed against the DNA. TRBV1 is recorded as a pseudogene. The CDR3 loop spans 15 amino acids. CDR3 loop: CTSSQYRGSNEKLFF. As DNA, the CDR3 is TGCACCAGCAGCCAATACAGGGGGTCCAATGAAAAACTGTTTTTT.

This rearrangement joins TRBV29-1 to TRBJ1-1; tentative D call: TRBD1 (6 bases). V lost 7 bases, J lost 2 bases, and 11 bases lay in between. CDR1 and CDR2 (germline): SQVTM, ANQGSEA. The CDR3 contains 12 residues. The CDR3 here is CSGGRPNTEAFF. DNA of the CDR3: TGCAGCGGGGGGCGGCCTAACACTGAAGCTTTCTTT.

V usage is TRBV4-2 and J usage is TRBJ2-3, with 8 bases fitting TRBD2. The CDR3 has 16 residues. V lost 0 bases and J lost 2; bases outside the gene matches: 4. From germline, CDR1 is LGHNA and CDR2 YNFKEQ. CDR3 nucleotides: TGTGCCAGCAGCCAAGAACTAGCGGTTACCACAGATACGCAGTATTTT. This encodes CASSQELAVTTDTQYF.

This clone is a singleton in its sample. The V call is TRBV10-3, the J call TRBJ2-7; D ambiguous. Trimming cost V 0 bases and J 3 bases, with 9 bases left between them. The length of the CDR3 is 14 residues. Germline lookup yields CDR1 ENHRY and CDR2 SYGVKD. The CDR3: CAISESVGVYEQYF. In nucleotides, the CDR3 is TGTGCCATCAGTGAGTCTGTCGGCGTCTACGAGCAGTACTTC.

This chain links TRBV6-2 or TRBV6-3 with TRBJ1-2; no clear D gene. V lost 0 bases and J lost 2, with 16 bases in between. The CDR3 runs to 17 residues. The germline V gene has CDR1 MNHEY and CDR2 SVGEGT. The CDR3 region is CASSYSQTQTANYGYTF. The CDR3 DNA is TGTGCCAGCAGTTACTCTCAGACCCAGACTGCCAACTATGGCTACACCTTC.

CDR3 sequence (DNA): TGTGCCAGCAGCCCCATTAATGGCTACACCTTC. Translation: CASSPINGYTF. The V and J genes are TRBV7-9 and TRBJ1-2; D remains unclear. Germline V CDR1 and CDR2: SEHNR, FQNEAQ (reference sequence). There are 11 residues in the CDR3. With 5 bases removed from V and 6 bases from J, the gap between germline ends came to 7 bases.

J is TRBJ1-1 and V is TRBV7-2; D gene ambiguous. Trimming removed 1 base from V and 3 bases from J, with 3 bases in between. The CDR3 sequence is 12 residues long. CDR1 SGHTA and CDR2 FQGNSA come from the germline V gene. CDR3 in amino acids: CASSLGYTEAFF. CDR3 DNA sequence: TGTGCCAGCAGCTTAGGCTACACTGAAGCTTTCTTT.

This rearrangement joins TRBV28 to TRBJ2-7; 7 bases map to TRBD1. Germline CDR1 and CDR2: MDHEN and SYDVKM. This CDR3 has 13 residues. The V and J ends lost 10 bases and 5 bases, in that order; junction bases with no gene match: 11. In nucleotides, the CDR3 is TGTGCCACCCGTCACAGGGGTGGGGACGAGCAGTACTTC. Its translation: CATRHRGGDEQYF. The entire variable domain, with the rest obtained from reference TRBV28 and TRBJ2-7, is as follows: DVKVTQSSRYLVKRTGEKVFLECVQDMDHENMFWYRQDPGLGLRLIYFSYDVKMKEKGDIPEGYSVSREKKERFSLILESASTNQTSMYLCATRHRGGDEQYFGPGTRLTVT.

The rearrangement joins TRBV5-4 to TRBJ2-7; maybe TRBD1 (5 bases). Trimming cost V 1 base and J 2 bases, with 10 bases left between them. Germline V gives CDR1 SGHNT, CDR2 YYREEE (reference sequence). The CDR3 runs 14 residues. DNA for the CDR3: TGTGCCAGCAGCTTGCAGGGAACTGCCTACGAGCAGTACTTC. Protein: CASSLQGTAYEQYF.